The 19 T cell receptor beta chains presented below share a single source sample, sequenced in a study of OX40 agonist ivuxolimab in advanced cancers. Generated by immunoSEQ multiplex PCR, the TCRdb table keeps only in-frame clones and is missing some. The sample consists of tens of thousands of clones, 80% to 95% of them appearing once. This material consisted of CD4+ or CD8+ T cells sorted from blood, taken in a trial of the OX40 agonist ivuxolimab. These receptors were taken from an adult with an advanced solid tumor such as melanoma, head and neck, liver or kidney cancer.

The gene calls are TRBV2 and TRBJ2-3, with D perhaps matching TRBD2 (6 bases). Per germline, CDR1 SNHLY and CDR2 FYNNEI. The germline V and J ends were trimmed by 7 bases and 2 bases, with 7 bases remaining between them. CDR3 length equals 12 residues. The CDR3 region is CASTLATDTQYF. The CDR3 nucleotides read TGTGCCAGCACACTAGCCACAGATACGCAGTATTTT.

A note on this clone: The same CDR3 can be traced to other DNA sequences in this sample. The chain combines TRBV6-6 with TRBJ1-5; tentatively, D is TRBD1 (5 bases). V lost 0 bases, J lost 0 bases, and 6 bases lay in between. Germline V gene lookup returns CDR1 MNHNY and CDR2 SVGAGI (reference sequence). This CDR3 is built from 15 residues. Written as DNA, the CDR3 is TGTGCCAGCAGTTACTCGGGGGGTAGCAATCAGCCCCAGCATTTT. Translation: CASSYSGGSNQPQHF.

This clone was counted a single time. The chain joins TRBV10-1 to TRBJ2-4; TRBD2 is a possible D gene (6 bases). With 8 bases removed from V and 2 bases from J, the gap between germline ends came to 19 bases. This CDR3 spans 16 amino acids. Germline CDR1 reads WNHNN; CDR2 reads SYGVQD (reference sequence). CDR3 bases: TGCGCCAGCCACCAAGGAGGGCGGTGGACCAAAAACATTCAGTACTTC. Residues: CASHQGGRWTKNIQYF.

The CDR3 spells CAISDPGQEAEQYF. In DNA, the CDR3 is TGTGCCATCAGTGACCCGGGACAGGAGGCCGAGCAGTACTTC. The gene calls are TRBV10-3 and TRBJ2-7; 8 bases align to TRBD1. V dropped 3 bases and J dropped 6; count of bases not matched to a gene: 7. This CDR3 comprises 14 residues. Per the germline V gene, CDR1 is ENHRY and CDR2 is SYGVKD.

The chain recombines TRBV2 with TRBJ1-4; a possible D gene is TRBD1 (5 bases). The CDR3 consists of 12 residues. Per germline, CDR1 SNHLY and CDR2 FYNNEI. With 5 bases removed from V and 5 bases from J, the gap between germline ends came to 6 bases. The CDR3 DNA reads TGTGCCAGCAGTTGGGACAATGAAAAACTGTTTTTT. The encoded protein is CASSWDNEKLFF.

The chain carries TRBV28 and TRBJ1-2; D unresolved. In germline, CDR1 is MDHEN, CDR2 SYDVKM. Trimming took 7 bases from V and 4 from J, leaving 16 bases between them. The CDR3 is 14 residues long. The CDR3 coding sequence is TGTGCCAGCACCTCCGCGGCCAGGTTCTATGGCTACACCTTC. This sequence encodes CASTSAARFYGYTF.

The V and J genes are TRBV6-1 and TRBJ2-1; D uncertain. Germline CDR1 MNHNS, CDR2 SASEGT. CDR3 length: 12 residues. V gave up 8 bases and J gave up 7 bases, with 12 bases separating them. The CDR3 loop reads CASGAQLNEQFF. The CDR3 bases are TGTGCCAGCGGAGCGCAGCTAAATGAGCAGTTCTTC.

The chain joins TRBV28 to TRBJ2-5; perhaps D is TRBD1 or TRBD2 (6 bases each). The CDR3 sequence is 15 residues long. Between the trimmed V and J ends, which lost 2 bases and 5 bases, there was a span of 15 bases. From germline, CDR1 is MDHEN and CDR2 SYDVKM. Here the CDR3 reads CASSLGGRWVETQYF. CDR3 coding DNA: TGTGCCAGCAGTTTAGGGGGGCGGTGGGTCGAGACCCAGTACTTC.

The chain couples TRBV28 to TRBJ1-3; no firm D call. Per germline, CDR1 MDHEN and CDR2 SYDVKM. This CDR3 is 14 amino acids long. Trimming shortened V by 6 bases and J by 9 bases, and 18 bases separated the two germline ends. CDR3 loop: CASSTPAAPGTIYF. As DNA, the CDR3 is TGTGCCAGCAGCACCCCCGCCGCCCCGGGCACCATATATTTT.

V usage is TRBV2 and J usage is TRBJ1-5; tentatively, D is TRBD1 (5 bases). V shed 5 bases and J shed 6 bases, with 14 bases lying between them. Germline V gene lookup returns CDR1 SNHLY and CDR2 FYNNEI. This CDR3 spans 14 amino acids. The DNA of the CDR3 is TGTGCCAGCAGTATTCTCGGGACCTCTCAGCCCCAGCATTTT. Translating it yields CASSILGTSQPQHF.

The chain couples TRBV10-2 to TRBJ1-2, with D uncertain. Germline V lookup: CDR1 WSHSY, CDR2 SAAADI. The V and J ends lost 8 bases and 0 bases respectively, with 7 bases between them. The CDR3 contains 12 residues. CDR3 bases: TGCGCCAGCGCCCCCTCTAACTATGGCTACACCTTC. It encodes CASAPSNYGYTF.

The chain couples TRBV15 to TRBJ2-1; 9 nucleotides match TRBD2. V was pared by 7 bases and J by 0 bases, with 7 bases of the junction left unmatched. Germline loops: CDR1 LNHNV, CDR2 YYDKDF (reference sequence). The CDR3 sequence is 16 residues long. CDR3 protein: CATMGREGRSYNEQFF. In nucleotides, the CDR3 is TGTGCCACCATGGGGCGGGAGGGACGCTCCTACAATGAGCAGTTCTTC.

The DNA for the CDR3 is TGCGCCAGCAGCTTTGTGAACAATGAGCAGTTCTTC. Translating it yields CASSFVNNEQFF. This sequence joins TRBV5-1 and TRBJ2-1; D unclear. Deletions cut 2 bases from V and 5 bases from J, with 5 bases between. CDR3 length: 12 amino acids. Germline V gene lookup returns CDR1 SGHRS and CDR2 YFSETQ. The complete variable domain, with remaining parts taken from reference TRBV5-1 and TRBJ2-1, reads KAGVTQTPRYLIKTRGQQVTLSCSPISGHRSVSWYQQTPGQGLQFLFEYFSETQRNKGNFPGRFSGRQFSNSRSEMNVSTLELGDSALYLCASSFVNNEQFFGPGTRLTVL.

The rearrangement uses TRBV27 and TRBJ2-5; D gene ambiguous. The J call may be faulty, since TRBJ2-7 better matches the DNA end. The CDR3 consists of 10 residues. Germline lookup yields CDR1 MNHEY and CDR2 SMNVEV (reference sequence). CDR3 amino acids: CASGLYEQYF. The CDR3, as DNA: TGTGCCAGCGGGCTCTACGAGCAGTACTTC.

The chain carries TRBV11-3 and TRBJ2-3; 8 nucleotides line up with TRBD1. The J segment lost 2 bases and the V segment lost 1 base, leaving 2 bases of the junction unmatched. The CDR3 runs 15 residues. Germline CDR1 is SGHNT and CDR2 is YENEEA. CDR3 region: CASSLGTGYTDTQYF. CDR3 in DNA: TGTGCCAGCAGCTTAGGGACAGGGTACACAGATACGCAGTATTTT.

The chain uses TRBV10-3 and TRBJ1-4; tentative D call: TRBD1 (6 bases). The V and J ends lost 7 bases and 2 bases respectively, with 14 bases between them. This CDR3 comprises 15 residues. The germline V gene encodes CDR1 ENHRY and CDR2 SYGVKD. The CDR3 bases are TGTGCCATCAAGCCCTCGCAGGGGACTAATGAAAAACTGTTTTTT. It is translated as CAIKPSQGTNEKLFF.

This sequence joins TRBV5-1 and TRBJ2-7; maybe TRBD1 (6 bases). Germline values: CDR1 SGHRS, CDR2 YFSETQ. CDR3 size: 15 residues. The V and J ends lost 0 bases and 2 bases respectively, with 12 bases between them. CDR3 coding DNA: TGCGCCAGCAGCTTGGACGGACAGCTAACCTACGAGCAGTACTTC. Translated: CASSLDGQLTYEQYF.

V and J are TRBV2 and TRBJ1-1; D is uncertain. From germline, CDR1 is SNHLY and CDR2 FYNNEI. The CDR3 is made up of 15 amino acids. V lost 0 bases and J 0 bases, leaving 8 bases between the germline ends. CDR3 nucleotide sequence: TGTGCCAGCAGTGAAGCCTTCAGACTGAACACTGAAGCTTTCTTT. Amino acids: CASSEAFRLNTEAFF. Variable domain in full (rest from reference TRBV2 and TRBJ1-1): EPEVTQTPSHQVTQMGQEVILRCVPISNHLYFYWYRQILGQKVEFLVSFYNNEISEKSEIFDDQFSVERPDGSNFTLKIRSTKLEDSAMYFCASSEAFRLNTEAFFGQGTRLTVV.

The chain uses TRBV6-6 and TRBJ1-1, with TRBD1 as a possible D gene (5 bases). V was shortened by 5 bases and J by 5 bases, with 18 bases between the two germline ends. This CDR3 is 15 amino acids long. Germline V lookup: CDR1 MNHNY, CDR2 SVGAGI (reference sequence). The chain's CDR3 is CASSPTGDQGTEAFF. The CDR3 DNA follows: TGTGCCAGCAGTCCAACGGGGGACCAAGGAACTGAAGCTTTCTTT.